A selection of T cell receptor beta chains follows, all from one sample in a study of radiation and T cells in renal cell carcinoma. Sequencing used immunoSEQ multiplex PCR; TCRdb keeps in-frame clones, though not all of them. The sample includes 15,000 or so clones, roughly 57% of them seen just once. The sequencing here drew on tumor tissue, taken from a patient whose treatment was nephrectomy without radiotherapy. The receptors were sampled from a man aged 35 to 55 with renal cell carcinoma. CDR3s include the opening cysteine and the closing phenylalanine or tryptophan. Each record gives: V gene, CDR3 protein.

>TRBV9
CASSQEVPQGPSKGYTF
>TRBV7-8
CASSRGGGPDTGELFF
>TRBV19
CASSDRGVGEKLFF
>TRBV7-3
CASSLTPDTEAFF
>TRBV4-2
CASSPTGGLTEAFF
>TRBV20-1
CSAIPVYEQYF
>TRBV9
CASSVVEGISTEAFF
>TRBV7-9
CASSPGVGHYEQYF
>TRBV10-1
CASSTGTGGRSSNQPQHF
>TRBV4-1
CASSTHRGGNQPQHF
>TRBV5-6
CASSLLGNQPQHF
>TRBV7-2
CASSSKGEQFF
>TRBV4-3
CASSTGGGVYNEQFF
>TRBV9
CASSITGVPGDTQYF
>TRBV27
CASSLGGDGYTF
>TRBV4-2
CASSQGNEQFF
>TRBV2
CASSELVSNQPQHF
>TRBV27
CASSFQGTTGYTF
>TRBV5-6
CASSFWETYSNQPQHF
>TRBV4-1
CASSLTLAGGPINEQFF
>TRBV19
CASSSRTGAGKTQYF
>TRBV5-4
CASSLPQGINSPLHF
>TRBV10-3
CAISELLDYNEQFF
>TRBV7-9
CASSLALGPLGGYTF
>TRBV19
CASSIDLFRRQGVTGELFF
>TRBV5-1
CASSPGGPTDTQYF
>TRBV28
CASSYQYGYTF
>TRBV19
CASSSWGRGGQETQYF
>TRBV19
CASRSLVFGTGESDTQYF
>TRBV6-5
CASSYSMTDNTEAFF
>TRBV4-3
CASSQDGGQSIEKLFF
>TRBV5-1
CASSLDTGGTDTQYF
>TRBV2
CASSKDRGSSGNTIYF
>TRBV19
CASSTPGTDYGYTF
>TRBV7-8
CASSLAGGVGSYGYTF
>TRBV15
CATSRESGSRNQPQHF
>TRBV28
CASSPNYEQYF
>TRBV5-1
CASSFSGSETQYF
>TRBV20-1
CSASTNTEAFF
>TRBV21-1
CASSRDRGSYEQYF
>TRBV14
CASSQALGTTSEAFF
>TRBV9
CASSPPGLASDTQYF
>TRBV2
CASSRETVDTQYF
>TRBV28
CASSPLAQGGQPQHF
>TRBV9
CASSEGLAATDTQYF
>TRBV28
CASTQRNYGYTF
>TRBV19
CASSFQGSRWDTDTQYF
>TRBV6-1
CASSPRTDRVYEQYF
>TRBV18
CASSPAIKNTEAFF
>TRBV4-1
CASSQSAAWDPGTGELFF
>TRBV23-1
CASPWIGASTEQYF
>TRBV7-8
CASTIVGGFSTDTQYF
>TRBV4-2
CASSRGSIGGLNTEAFF
>TRBV13
CASSLTGESLGNTIYF
>TRBV4-1
CASSQGGGRNEQFF
>TRBV7-9
CASSLAYGYTF
>TRBV7-2
CASSPELAGGHTQYF